These 8 T cell receptor beta chains share one sample of origin, sequenced in a study of shared clonotypes between healthy human individuals. Assay used: immunoSEQ multiplex PCR; TCRdb lists only in-frame clones, some missing. The data show more than 2 million clones, about 94% seen once. Naivety among CD8 cells was defined by CD45RO negativity and positive CCR7 selection, thereby excluding terminally differentiated effector memory CD45RA+ cells. The sample comprised naive CD8+ T cells from PBMCs. The receptors shown here come from a man younger than 30 in good health. Some clones in this sample may be carry-over from other donors' samples.

This sequence joins TRBV7-2 and TRBJ1-2; 10 nucleotides line up with TRBD1. CDR1 SGHTA and CDR2 FQGNSA come from the germline V gene. The CDR3 has 17 amino acids. J lost 4 bases, V lost 3 bases, and 11 bases had no gene match. CDR3 bases: TGTGCCAGCAGCTTGAGGCTCGGGACAGGGGCGCTCTATGGCTACACCTTC. Translated: CASSLRLGTGALYGYTF.

The chain couples TRBV5-1 to TRBJ1-1; possible D gene TRBD1, 5 bases. This CDR3 spans 16 amino acids. V was clipped by 3 bases and J by 4 bases, with 19 bases between them. CDR1 SGHRS and CDR2 YFSETQ come from the germline V gene. CDR3 region: CASSSSWGVVSTEAFF. The CDR3 nucleotides read TGCGCCAGCAGCTCTTCCTGGGGGGTGGTTAGCACTGAAGCTTTCTTT. The variable domain in full, completed from reference TRBV5-1 and TRBJ1-1, reads KAGVTQTPRYLIKTRGQQVTLSCSPISGHRSVSWYQQTPGQGLQFLFEYFSETQRNKGNFPGRFSGRQFSNSRSEMNVSTLELGDSALYLCASSSSWGVVSTEAFFGQGTRLTVV.

The rearrangement links TRBV11-2 to TRBJ1-1, with D possibly being TRBD1 (5 bases). Germline CDR1 and CDR2: SGHAT and FQNNGV. Trimming cost V 5 bases and J 7 bases, with 14 bases left between them. This CDR3 has 13 amino acids. This chain's CDR3 is CASSLVREIEAFF. CDR3 nucleotides: TGTGCCAGCAGCCTCGTCAGGGAGATTGAAGCTTTCTTT.

The rearrangement uses TRBV28 and TRBJ2-1, with 8 bases identical to TRBD2. V dropped 4 bases and J dropped 4; count of bases not matched to a gene: 3. This CDR3 is 14 amino acids long. Germline values: CDR1 MDHEN, CDR2 SYDVKM. CDR3 coding DNA: TGTGCCAGCAGTTCGGGACTAGGTTACAATGAGCAGTTCTTC. Its protein product is CASSSGLGYNEQFF.

The V gene is TRBV19, the J gene TRBJ2-6, with D uncertain. The V end was cut by 2 bases, the J end by 2 bases, with 10 bases between. The CDR3 sequence is 16 residues long. CDR1 and CDR2 (germline): LNHDA, SQIVND (reference sequence). CDR3 amino acids: CASSIIGPPGANVLTF. The CDR3 DNA reads as TGTGCCAGTAGTATAATCGGGCCACCTGGGGCCAACGTCCTGACTTTC. The full variable domain, completed using reference TRBV19 and TRBJ2-6, is DGGITQSPKYLFRKEGQNVTLSCEQNLNHDAMYWYRQDPGQGLRLIYYSQIVNDFQKGDIAEGYSVSREKKESFPLTVTSAQKNPTAFYLCASSIIGPPGANVLTFGAGSRLTVL.

This chain joins TRBV29-1 and TRBJ1-2; TRBD1 matches 10 bases. The length of the CDR3 is 18 residues. J was trimmed by 4 bases and V by 0 bases; bases with no gene match: 14. CDR1 is SQVTM and CDR2 is ANQGSEA in the germline V gene. DNA for the CDR3: TGCAGCGTTGAAGATCTTGGACAGGGGGAAGGAGCATTCTATGGCTACACCTTC. Translated: CSVEDLGQGEGAFYGYTF.

This chain joins TRBV10-3 and TRBJ2-1; 10 bases align to TRBD2. The CDR3 spans 16 residues. The germline V gene encodes CDR1 ENHRY and CDR2 SYGVKD. Trimming took 0 bases from V and 4 from J; bases not matched to a gene: 3. The CDR3 reads CAISESNSGRYNEQFF. CDR3 DNA: TGTGCCATCAGTGAGTCGAATAGCGGGAGGTACAATGAGCAGTTCTTC.

There are a few counts of this clone. The sample has other DNA sequences that encode this CDR3 too. CDR3 in amino acids: CAWSVGTEAFF. CDR3 nucleotides: TGTGCCTGGAGTGTAGGCACTGAAGCTTTCTTT. The V and J genes are TRBV30 and TRBJ1-1; D gene ambiguous. The CDR3 spans 11 residues. Trimming removed 0 bases at V and 4 bases at J, with 3 bases between. The germline V gene encodes CDR1 GTSNPN and CDR2 SVGIG (reference sequence).